This T cell receptor beta chain was sequenced during a study of radiotherapy plus CTLA-4 blockade in lung cancer. Study results and limitations: Early blood T cell clone dynamics reportedly forecast response best, with interferon-beta. There was expansion of tumor-derived TCR clones in blood after radiotherapy plus ipilimumab.

As to this clone: Antigen unknown.

Assay: immunoSEQ multiplex PCR; the TCRdb copy retains only in-frame clones and omits some. The table includes around 44,000 clones, around 88% detected once. Trimming shortened V by 6 bases and J by 3 bases, and 11 bases separated the two germline ends. CDR1 and CDR2 (germline): MRHNA, SNTAGT. The CDR3 has 13 residues. J is TRBJ1-1 and V is TRBV6-4, with a weak D call TRBD1 (5 bases). The receptor's source is a human donor with non-small cell lung cancer that progressed on radiotherapy plus ipilimumab. Some clones in this sample may be carry-over from other donors' samples. The specimen was peripheral blood, collected from a patient treated with radiotherapy plus ipilimumab. The CDR3 DNA is TGTGCCAGCAGAGAATGGGGGGACACTGAAGCTTTCTTT. Residues: CASREWGDTEAFF.